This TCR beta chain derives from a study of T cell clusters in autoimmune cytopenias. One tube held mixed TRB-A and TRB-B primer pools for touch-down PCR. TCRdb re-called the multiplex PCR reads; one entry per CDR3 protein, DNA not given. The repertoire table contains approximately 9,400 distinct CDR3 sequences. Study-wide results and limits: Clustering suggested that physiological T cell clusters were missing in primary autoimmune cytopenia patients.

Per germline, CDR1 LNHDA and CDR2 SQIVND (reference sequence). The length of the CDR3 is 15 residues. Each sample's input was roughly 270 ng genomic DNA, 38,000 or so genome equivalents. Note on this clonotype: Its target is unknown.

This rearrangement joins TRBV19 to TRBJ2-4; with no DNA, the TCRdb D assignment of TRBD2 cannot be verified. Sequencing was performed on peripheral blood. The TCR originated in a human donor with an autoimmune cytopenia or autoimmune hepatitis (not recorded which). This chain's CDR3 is CASSLVEAGINIQYF.